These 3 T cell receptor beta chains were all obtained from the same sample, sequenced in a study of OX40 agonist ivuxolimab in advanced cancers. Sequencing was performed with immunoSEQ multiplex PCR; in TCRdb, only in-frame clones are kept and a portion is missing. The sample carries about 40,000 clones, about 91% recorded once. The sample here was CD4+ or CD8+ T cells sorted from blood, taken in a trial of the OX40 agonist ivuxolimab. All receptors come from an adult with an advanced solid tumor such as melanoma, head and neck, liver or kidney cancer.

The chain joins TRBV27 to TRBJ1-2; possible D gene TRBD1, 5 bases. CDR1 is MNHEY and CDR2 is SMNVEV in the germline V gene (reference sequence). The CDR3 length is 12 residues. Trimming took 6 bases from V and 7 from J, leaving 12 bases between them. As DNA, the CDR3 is TGTGCCAGCAGGACAGCTGGGGGTGGCTACACCTTC. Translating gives CASRTAGGGYTF.

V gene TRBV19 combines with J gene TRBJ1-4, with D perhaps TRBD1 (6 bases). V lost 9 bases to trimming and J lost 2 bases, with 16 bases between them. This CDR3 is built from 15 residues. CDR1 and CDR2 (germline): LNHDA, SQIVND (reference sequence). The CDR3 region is CASRRGASTNEKLFF. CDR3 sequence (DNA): TGTGCCAGCAGACGGGGGGCGTCGACTAATGAAAAACTGTTTTTT.

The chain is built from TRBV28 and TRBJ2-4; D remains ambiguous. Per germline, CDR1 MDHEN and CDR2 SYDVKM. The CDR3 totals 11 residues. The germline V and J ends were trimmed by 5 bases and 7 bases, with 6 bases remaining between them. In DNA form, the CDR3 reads TGTGCCAGCAGTCCCGCTAACATTCAGTACTTC. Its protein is CASSPANIQYF.